This TCR beta chain was captured in a study of cytomegalovirus exposure and HLA in healthy donors. Sequencing was performed with immunoSEQ multiplex PCR; in TCRdb, only in-frame clones are kept and a portion is missing. The sample has about 140,000 clones, about nine tenths seen once; the top ten hold under 5%. This CDR3 spans 16 amino acids. Trimming shortened V by 1 base and J by 3 bases, and 10 bases separated the two germline ends. CDR1 and CDR2 from the germline V gene are MGHRA and YSYEKL. Sequenced material: PBMCs. This TCR came from a man between 18 and 35 years old in good health and CMV-seropositive. This chain uses TRBV4-1 with TRBJ2-6, with a possible D match to TRBD2 (6 bases). DNA of the CDR3: TGCGCCAGCAGCCAAGTCGGGGGAAGTGGGGCCAACGTCCTGACTTTC. Amino acid sequence: CASSQVGGSGANVLTF.